Presented here are 11 T cell receptor beta chains from one specimen sequenced in a study of cytomegalovirus exposure and HLA in healthy donors. PCR involved 60 Vbeta and 13 Jbeta primers. The method was immunoSEQ multiplex PCR; TCRdb's version includes in-frame clones alone and lacks a portion of them. The sample carries around 170,000 clones, 84% recorded once. The sample taken for sequencing was PBMCs. These receptors all come from a boy aged 2 to 10 in good health and CMV-seronegative.

The rearrangement links TRBV7-2 to TRBJ2-7, with TRBD2 as a possible D gene (5 bases). Trimming removed 1 base from V and 6 bases from J, with 16 bases in between. The CDR3 consists of 15 residues. The V gene's germline CDR1 is SGHTA and CDR2 FQGNSA. In nucleotides, the CDR3 is TGTGCCAGCAGCTTAGTCTCGGGGAGTAGGAGCGAGCAGTACTTC. This sequence encodes CASSLVSGSRSEQYF. The full variable domain, its missing parts supplied by reference TRBV7-2 and TRBJ2-7, is GAGVSQSPSNKVTEKGKDVELRCDPISGHTALYWYRQSLGQGLEFLIYFQGNSAPDKSGLPSDRFSAERTGGSVSTLTIQRTQQEDSAVYLCASSLVSGSRSEQYFGPGTRLTVT.

The chain joins TRBV28 to TRBJ2-7; 8 bases align to TRBD1. This CDR3 is built from 13 residues. Germline CDR1 MDHEN, CDR2 SYDVKM. V shed 10 bases, J shed 1 base, and the junction held 6 bases outside the gene matches. CDR3 protein: CAIQGAASYEQYF. CDR3 DNA: TGTGCCATCCAGGGGGCAGCGTCCTACGAGCAGTACTTC.

Concerning this clone: Additional DNA sequences in this sample encode the identical CDR3. The V and J genes are TRBV18 and TRBJ2-7; tentatively, D is TRBD1 (6 bases). The CDR3 spans 12 residues. The germline CDR1 and CDR2 sequences are KGHSH and LQKENI. Trimming left V 3 bases short and J 4 bases short, with 7 bases between. Here the CDR3 reads CASSPDSYEQYF. The CDR3 DNA follows: TGTGCCAGCTCACCGGACAGTTACGAGCAGTACTTC.

The J gene is TRBJ2-1, the V gene TRBV6-5; 12 bases match TRBD1. V shed 10 bases and J 10 bases; nucleotides not matched to a gene: 11. The germline V gene has CDR1 MNHEY and CDR2 SVGAGI. The CDR3 contains 14 residues. The DNA of the CDR3 is TGTGCCACCCGCCGGGACAGGGGGCACTCCGAGCAGTTCTTC. This sequence encodes CATRRDRGHSEQFF.

The count of this clone is one. The chain has TRBV7-8 and TRBJ1-2; 9 nucleotides agree with TRBD1. The junction had 9 bases not matched to a gene; V was cut back by 5 bases and J by 8 bases. This CDR3 comprises 14 residues. The germline V gene has CDR1 SGHVS and CDR2 FQNEAQ. The CDR3 spells CASSPGGTGSGYTF. In nucleotides, the CDR3 is TGTGCCAGCAGCCCCGGGGGGACAGGGAGCGGCTACACCTTC.

The chain joins TRBV6-6 to TRBJ2-3; 9 nucleotides align to TRBD2. The CDR3 consists of 15 residues. V lost 5 bases, J lost 2 bases, and 5 bases stayed unmatched. Germline V lookup: CDR1 MNHNY, CDR2 SVGAGI (reference sequence). CDR3 in DNA: TGTGCCAGCAGTAGTCTAGCGGGACTCACAGATACGCAGTATTTT. Its translation is CASSSLAGLTDTQYF.

For the CDR3, the DNA is TGTGCCAGCAGCTTAGCGTCTAGCGGGTCCTACGAGCAGTACTTC. Its translation is CASSLASSGSYEQYF. The chain uses TRBV7-2 and TRBJ2-7; 8 bases are shared with TRBD2. This CDR3 contains 15 residues. Germline V CDR1 and CDR2: SGHTA, FQGNSA. V dropped 0 bases and J dropped 1; count of bases not matched to a gene: 2.

Only one count was recorded for this clone. This sequence joins TRBV30 and TRBJ2-3; TRBD2 agrees at 8 bases. V lost 7 bases and J lost 5; bases outside the gene matches: 14. There are 15 residues in the CDR3. Germline CDR1 is GTSNPN and CDR2 is SVGIG (reference sequence). The CDR3: CASLPGGRRGDTQYF. CDR3 DNA: TGTGCCTCTCTACCGGGCGGGAGGAGAGGAGATACGCAGTATTTT.

This clone was seen only once. This sequence joins TRBV2 and TRBJ1-4; 10 bases align to TRBD1. Germline loops: CDR1 SNHLY, CDR2 FYNNEI. This CDR3 region has 14 residues. Germline trimming cut 6 bases from V and 6 bases from J; bases unmatched to any gene: 4. CDR3 residues: CASRPGTGDEKLFF. As DNA, the CDR3 is TGTGCCAGCAGGCCCGGGACAGGGGATGAAAAACTGTTTTTT.

The chain uses TRBV9 and TRBJ2-3; maybe TRBD2 (6 bases). Germline values: CDR1 SGDLS, CDR2 YYNGEE. CDR3 length equals 16 residues. V lost 4 bases and J lost 4, with 19 bases in between. CDR3 sequence: CASSSRGAGISDTQYF. As DNA, the CDR3 is TGTGCCAGCAGCTCTCGGGGAGCGGGTATATCAGATACGCAGTATTTT.

The V and J genes are TRBV5-1 and TRBJ2-2, with 7 bases identical to TRBD1. This CDR3 is 14 amino acids long. The V gene end was trimmed by 0 bases and the J gene end by 7 bases; junction bases not matched to a gene: 3. Germline CDR1 and CDR2: SGHRS and YFSETQ. The DNA of the CDR3 is TGCGCCAGCAGCTTGGAAGGGGGCAGCGGGGAGCTGTTTTTT. Amino acids: CASSLEGGSGELFF.